This T cell receptor (beta chain) derives from a study of OX40 agonist ivuxolimab in advanced cancers. Only one count was recorded for this clone. Sequencing used immunoSEQ multiplex PCR; TCRdb keeps in-frame clones, though not all of them. The sample lists about 30,000 clones, around 85% seen once, with approximately 25% in the top ten. This CDR3 spans 12 amino acids. V lost 4 bases to trimming and J lost 2 bases, with 6 bases between them. Germline CDR1 SQVTM, CDR2 ANQGSEA. The source of this sequence is an adult with an advanced solid tumor such as melanoma, head and neck, liver or kidney cancer. This chain joins TRBV29-1 and TRBJ1-5; D uncertain. The sample consisted of CD4+ or CD8+ T cells sorted from blood, taken in a trial of the OX40 agonist ivuxolimab. CDR3 protein: CSVVYGNQPQHF. In DNA form, the CDR3 reads TGCAGCGTTGTTTATGGCAATCAGCCCCAGCATTTT.